These 6 T cell receptor beta chains were all obtained from the same sample, sequenced in a study of cytomegalovirus exposure and HLA in healthy donors. The primer mix had 60 Vbeta and 13 Jbeta primers. Data came from immunoSEQ multiplex PCR; TCRdb stores just in-frame clones and leaves some out. The sample has 100,000 or so clones, roughly 13% seen once. Sample: PBMCs. Receptor source: a man aged 35 to 55 in good health and CMV-seropositive.

This clone was counted between two and nine times. The gene calls are TRBV29-1 and TRBJ1-1; D is uncertain. The CDR3 is made up of 10 amino acids. The ends were cut back, 6 bases at V and 11 bases at J, with 13 bases in the middle. Germline values: CDR1 SQVTM, CDR2 ANQGSEA. CDR3 amino acids: CSVEYPGAFF. CDR3 sequence (DNA): TGCAGCGTAGAGTACCCCGGGGCTTTCTTT.

This clone was counted between two and nine times. The rearrangement joins TRBV7-9 to TRBJ1-2; 9 bases align to TRBD1. Unmatched junction bases numbered 7, after V lost 1 base and J lost 4 bases. The CDR3 runs 16 residues. Germline V lookup: CDR1 SEHNR, CDR2 FQNEAQ (reference sequence). The CDR3: CASSLVGTGQTYGYTF. The CDR3 nucleotides are TGTGCCAGCAGCTTAGTAGGGACAGGGCAAACCTATGGCTACACCTTC.

The table lists this clone with a few counts. The chain combines TRBV12-5 with TRBJ2-3, with a tentative D call TRBD2 (6 bases). The V end was cut by 5 bases, the J end by 5 bases, with 8 bases between. Germline CDR1 is LGHNT and CDR2 is FRNRAP. The CDR3 contains 12 residues. DNA for the CDR3: TGTGCTAGTGGTCCGCGGGGAGATACGCAGTATTTT. It codes for CASGPRGDTQYF.

This clone occurred a few times. The rearrangement uses TRBV28 and TRBJ2-3, with D possibly matching TRBD1 (6 bases). The CDR3 has 14 amino acids. CDR1 and CDR2 from the germline V gene are MDHEN and SYDVKM. V was cut by 6 bases and J by 6 bases, with 16 bases left in between. The DNA for the CDR3 is TGTGCCAGCAGCCTTACAGGGACCCCCGATACGCAGTATTTT. Its protein is CASSLTGTPDTQYF.

The V call is TRBV28, the J call TRBJ2-7; TRBD1 agrees at 9 bases. From germline, CDR1 is MDHEN and CDR2 SYDVKM. The length of the CDR3 is 15 residues. J was trimmed by 2 bases and V by 5 bases; bases with no gene match: 7. As DNA, the CDR3 is TGTGCCAGCAGTCTTACCGGGACAGGGACCTACGAGCAGTACTTC. Its translation: CASSLTGTGTYEQYF.

This clone was detected a few times. V gene TRBV7-2 combines with J gene TRBJ2-5; no firm D call. The CDR3 runs to 12 residues. Trimming left V 3 bases short and J 5 bases short, with 7 bases between. CDR1 and CDR2 (germline): SGHTA, FQGNSA. This CDR3 is CASSFPTETQYF. In DNA form, the CDR3 reads TGTGCCAGCAGCTTCCCTACGGAGACCCAGTACTTC.